This T cell receptor beta chain was identified during a study of blood T cell repertoires in COVID-19 (dated by TCRdb to about 2020). The study in broad terms: Samples from collaborators originated in the United States, Italy and Spain and spanned both the acute and convalescent phases of COVID-19. HLA class I and class II types, where available, came from metadata supplied by the sample provider rather than from assay-based typing. The repertoires were released in a freely available public database intended as a resource for research on the immune response to SARS-CoV-2. The samples were drawn from the first 160 participants of the ongoing ImmuneRACE study and from 950 to 1,500 subjects provided by 6 global collaborators. Deeply sampled blood TCRbeta repertoires from subjects exposed to, actively infected with, or recovered from COVID-19 were included in the dataset. The sample metadata nearly always contained a de-identified subject ID, COVID-19 status, age in years and sex. The prospective study material was composed of cDNA or gDNA derived from T cells, B-cell-depleted T cells, or PBMCs. Points the paper makes about the study in general: How much clinical and demographic metadata was included differed by source and by participant, and the metadata was provided uncurated.

Participants in the prospective study were enrolled through a virtual design, were aged about 18 to 89 years, and lived in 24 United States geographic areas. Cohort assignment in the prospective study relied on participant-reported clinical history from a screening survey and a study questionnaire. For ImmuneRACE Cohort 3, a participant was defined as recovered based on two consecutive negative NP/OP PCR tests, clearance by a healthcare professional, or resolution of symptoms. Each participant in the prospective study had whole blood, serum and a nasopharyngeal or oropharyngeal swab collected by mobile phlebotomists. Over a 2-month period, participants in the prospective study had the option of providing additional blood draws and questionnaires. Before DNA extraction, prospective study blood samples were shipped either frozen or at room temperature. The immunoSEQ Assay, a bias-controlled multiplex PCR, was used to amplify TCRbeta CDR3 regions from genomic DNA. As for the original processing: The number of nucleated cells in each sample was estimated by amplification of reference gene primers within the assay. Sequence reads were collapsed and filtered to measure the absolute abundance of every unique TCRbeta CDR3 rearrangement. Productive Simpson clonality was computed per sample as the square root of Simpson's diversity index over productive rearrangements. This is the immuneACCESS table as TCRdb keeps it, with only in-frame sequences that have V and J called. A part of the clones is gone; compared with another copy, unresolved V genes explain less than half, and the rest is unexplained. V and J calls and clone size are those listed in that table; D and trimming were worked out from the DNA. The sample profile shows some 160,000 clones; over 75% of them were found once. 6.6% of the sample is taken by the ten largest.

This clone turned up a few times. The antigen it recognizes is unknown. No much larger clone exists at a distance of one base, and base qualities are not known. The germline V gene (reference sequence) sets CDR1 to LGHDT and CDR2 to YNNKEL. The CDR3 has 18 amino acids, counting the end cysteine and phenylalanine. CDR3 DNA only is kept here, 54 bases in frame from base 1. V ends up 0 bases short and J 1 base short, with an unmatched junction base count of 9. The chain is encoded by TRBV3-1 (or the pseudogene TRBV3-2) joined to TRBJ1-2, with TRBD1 identical over 9 junction bases. Sequencing was carried out using PBMCs or T cells enriched from blood (not recorded which). This sequence originates from a woman between 50 and 59 years old who had recovered from COVID-19. This receptor has the CDR3 CASSQDNLGQGLNYGYTF. The DNA reads TGTGCCAGCAGCCAAGATAATTTGGGACAGGGTCTTAACTATGGCTACACCTTC.